Presented here are 13 T cell receptor beta chains from one specimen sequenced in a study of metastatic and nonmetastatic thyroid tumors. From the PCR reads, TCRdb re-called clones with MiXCR. The repertoire includes about 59,000 clones, roughly 30% of them detected once, and roughly 15% sits in the top ten. No patient had received any treatment before thyroid surgery. Sequences were obtained from blood. Source of these receptors: a female donor with papillary thyroid cancer or a benign thyroid nodule (not recorded which). Some clones in this sample may be carry-over from other donors' samples.

At least ten counts were recorded for this clone. Possible read error: a much larger clone is one base away. The rearrangement uses TRBV20-1 and TRBJ1-5, with 10 bases that match TRBD1. The CDR3 totals 15 residues. Germline V gene sequence: CDR1 DFQATT, CDR2 SNEGSKA (reference sequence). V lost 1 base to trimming and J lost 5 bases; unmatched junction nucleotides: 5. The CDR3 coding sequence is TGCAGTGCTAGAGCGACAGGGGGCGCTCATCAGCCCCAGCATTTT. Translated: CSARATGGAHQPQHF.

This clone has only a few counts. The chain employs TRBV6-6 and TRBJ2-7, with a weak D call TRBD1 (6 bases). CDR1 and CDR2 from the germline V gene are MNHNY and SVGAGI (reference sequence). The CDR3 totals 14 residues. V lost 2 bases and J lost 5, with 13 bases in between. The DNA for the CDR3 is TGTGCCAGCAGTTACCGGGCAAAGGGGGACGAGCAGTACTTC. Protein product: CASSYRAKGDEQYF.

This clone was seen a single time. The chain joins TRBV7-2 to TRBJ1-2; unclear D gene. Per the germline V gene, CDR1 is SGHTA and CDR2 is FQGNSA. There are 15 residues in the CDR3. V was trimmed by 2 bases and J by 0 bases, leaving 10 bases between them. In nucleotides, the CDR3 is TGTGCCAGCAGCTTATCGGCAGCTCCTAACTATGGCTACACCTTC. Translated, it gives CASSLSAAPNYGYTF. Full variable domain (rest looked up from reference TRBV7-2 and TRBJ1-2): GAGVSQSPSNKVTEKGKDVELRCDPISGHTALYWYRQSLGQGLEFLIYFQGNSAPDKSGLPSDRFSAERTGGSVSTLTIQRTQQEDSAVYLCASSLSAAPNYGYTFGSGTRLTVV.

The chain couples TRBV30 to TRBJ1-2, with D hard to call. CDR1 GTSNPN and CDR2 SVGIG come from the germline V gene (reference sequence). This CDR3 is built from 12 residues. Deletions cut 2 bases from V and 6 bases from J, with 10 bases between. CDR3 nucleotide sequence: TGTGCCTGGAGTAGTATGGGGAATGGCTACACCTTC. As protein: CAWSSMGNGYTF.

Details on this clone: Germline and junction disagree at one end, which may indicate a read error. This rearrangement joins TRBV7-2 to TRBJ2-1; D might be TRBD1 or TRBD2, each matching 5 bases. Germline-derived CDR1 and CDR2 are SGHTA and FQGNSA. This CDR3 contains 17 residues. DNA for the CDR3: TGTGCCAGCAGCTTAGCCTCGGGGCAGGGTTTTTACAATCAGCAGTTCTTC. This sequence encodes CASSLASGQGFYNQQFF.

This clone was recorded a few times. This chain connects TRBV19 to TRBJ1-2, with D perhaps TRBD1 (6 bases). The germline CDR1 and CDR2 sequences are LNHDA and SQIVND (reference sequence). Trimming took off 3 bases at V and 8 bases at J, with 16 bases between the two ends. CDR3 length: 14 residues. The DNA for the CDR3 is TGTGCCAGTAGTATCGTTCGGGGGGGGCGCGGCTACACCTTC. It translates to CASSIVRGGRGYTF.

The chain combines TRBV20-1 with TRBJ2-2; TRBD1 aligns across 8 bases. The V segment lost 3 bases and the J segment 7 bases; nucleotides outside the gene matches: 4. CDR3 length: 13 residues. Germline assignment: CDR1 DFQATT and CDR2 SNEGSKA (reference sequence). This chain's CDR3 is CSARDRVVGELFF. CDR3 in DNA: TGCAGTGCTAGGGACAGGGTGGTCGGGGAGCTGTTTTTT.

The sample holds many counts of this clone. Since a much larger clone is just one base distant, this may be a read error. Other nucleotide sequences from this sample produce the same CDR3. The J gene is TRBJ2-1, the V gene TRBV6-1; 12 bases fit TRBD2. Germline CDR1 reads MNHNS; CDR2 reads SASEGT. The CDR3 consists of 18 residues. With V trimmed by 2 bases and J by 9 bases, 14 bases remained unmatched. The CDR3 coding sequence is TGTGCCAGCAGTGAACCACTCAGGACTAGCGGGGTTAGAGGTGAGCAGTTCTTC. Encoded protein: CASSEPLRTSGVRGEQFF.

V is TRBV29-1 and J is TRBJ1-2; D uncertain. The length of the CDR3 is 13 residues. V was shortened by 5 bases and J by 4 bases, with 14 bases between the two germline ends. The germline V gene has CDR1 SQVTM and CDR2 ANQGSEA. CDR3 sequence: CSVQLSDAYGYTF. CDR3 nucleotides: TGCAGCGTTCAACTTAGTGACGCCTATGGCTACACCTTC.

This clone was recorded a few times. This rearrangement joins TRBV6-1 to TRBJ2-7; 11 nucleotides match TRBD2. The CDR3 totals 14 residues. With 9 bases clipped from V and 2 bases from J, the junction kept 6 bases outside the gene matches. Germline values: CDR1 MNHNS, CDR2 SASEGT. The CDR3 bases are TGTGCCAGTACTAGCGGGAGATTGGCCTACGAGCAGTACTTC. Its protein is CASTSGRLAYEQYF.

V usage is TRBV6-2 or TRBV6-3 and J usage is TRBJ1-5; D remains ambiguous. Trimming removed 2 bases at V and 4 bases at J, with 15 bases between. Looked up from germline, CDR1 is MNHEY and CDR2 is SVGEGT. CDR3 size: 16 residues. The CDR3 region is CASSYRKVGGNQPQHF. CDR3 DNA sequence: TGTGCCAGCAGTTACCGGAAAGTCGGAGGAAATCAGCCCCAGCATTTT.

A few counts support this clone. The same CDR3 arises from other DNA sequences in this sample as well. The genes are TRBV12-3 or TRBV12-4 and TRBJ1-1, with D maybe TRBD1 (6 bases). CDR3 length: 14 residues. V shed 1 base and J shed 4 bases, with 10 bases lying between them. The CDR3 here is CASSLGGAGTEAFF. CDR3 coding DNA: TGTGCCAGCAGTTTAGGGGGGGCGGGCACTGAAGCTTTCTTT.

This clone turned up a few times. One end of the junction fails to match germline, which may point to a read error. The V and J genes are TRBV6-5 and TRBJ2-7; perhaps TRBD2 as D (6 bases). The CDR3 spans 15 residues. Germline loops: CDR1 MNHEY, CDR2 SVGAGI. The CDR3 region has the DNA TGTGCCAGCAGTTACTCGACGGGAGATCCTTACGGGCAGTACTTC. Translating it yields CASSYSTGDPYGQYF.